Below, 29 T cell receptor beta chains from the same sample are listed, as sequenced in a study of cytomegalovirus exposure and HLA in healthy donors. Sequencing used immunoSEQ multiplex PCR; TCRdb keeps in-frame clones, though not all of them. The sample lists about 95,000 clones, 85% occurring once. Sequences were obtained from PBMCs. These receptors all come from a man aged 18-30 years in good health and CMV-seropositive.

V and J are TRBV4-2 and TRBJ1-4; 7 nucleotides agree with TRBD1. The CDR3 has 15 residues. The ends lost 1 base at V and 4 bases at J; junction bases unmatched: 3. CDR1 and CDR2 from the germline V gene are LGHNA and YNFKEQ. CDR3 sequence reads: CASSQGGTDNEKLFF. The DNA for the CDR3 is TGTGCCAGCAGCCAAGGGGGGACAGATAATGAAAAACTGTTTTTT.

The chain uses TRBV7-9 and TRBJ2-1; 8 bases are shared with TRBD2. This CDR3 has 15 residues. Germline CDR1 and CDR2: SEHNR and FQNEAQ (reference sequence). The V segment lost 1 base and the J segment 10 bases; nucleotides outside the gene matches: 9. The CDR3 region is CASSLVPGGPKEQFF. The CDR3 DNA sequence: TGTGCCAGCAGCTTAGTTCCGGGAGGGCCGAAGGAGCAGTTCTTC.

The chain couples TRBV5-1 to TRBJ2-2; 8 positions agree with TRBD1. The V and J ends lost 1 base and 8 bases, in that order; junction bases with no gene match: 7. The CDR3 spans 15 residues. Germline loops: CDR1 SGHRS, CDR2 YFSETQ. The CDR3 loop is CASSLSTGEAGELFF. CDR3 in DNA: TGCGCCAGCAGCTTGTCGACAGGGGAGGCTGGGGAGCTGTTTTTT.

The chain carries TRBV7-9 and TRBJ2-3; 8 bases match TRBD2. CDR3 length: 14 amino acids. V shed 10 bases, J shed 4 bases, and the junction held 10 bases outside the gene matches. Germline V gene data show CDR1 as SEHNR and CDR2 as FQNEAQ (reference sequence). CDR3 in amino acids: CATSGGGGSDTQYF. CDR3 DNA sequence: TGTGCCACTTCGGGGGGGGGAGGATCAGATACGCAGTATTTT.

CDR3 in DNA: TGTGCCAGCAGCTTGGCCGGGACAGGGTCGCCAGCTAACTATGGCTACACCTTC. Its protein is CASSLAGTGSPANYGYTF. The rearrangement links TRBV5-6 to TRBJ1-2; 9 positions agree with TRBD1. The CDR3 contains 18 residues. CDR1 and CDR2 (germline): SGHDT, YYEEEE. Unmatched junction bases numbered 9, after V lost 0 bases and J lost 0 bases.

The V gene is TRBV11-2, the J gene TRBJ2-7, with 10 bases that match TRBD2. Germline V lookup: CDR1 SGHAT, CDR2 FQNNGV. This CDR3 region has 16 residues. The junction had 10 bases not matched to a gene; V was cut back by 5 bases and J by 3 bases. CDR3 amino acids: CASSLAGVAGGYEQYF. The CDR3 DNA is TGTGCCAGCAGCCTAGCTGGGGTAGCGGGAGGCTACGAGCAGTACTTC. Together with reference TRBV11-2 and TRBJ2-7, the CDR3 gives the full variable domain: EAGVAQSPRYKIIEKRQSVAFWCNPISGHATLYWYQQILGQGPKLLIQFQNNGVVDDSQLPKDRFSAERLKGVDSTLKIQPAKLEDSAVYLCASSLAGVAGGYEQYFGPGTRLTVT.

CDR3 nucleotides: TGTGCCATCGATGGAAGGGGTCAGCCCCAGCATTTT. This sequence encodes CAIDGRGQPQHF. The rearrangement links TRBV10-3 to TRBJ1-5; D might be TRBD1 (5 bases). Germline values: CDR1 ENHRY, CDR2 SYGVKD. V shed 8 bases and J shed 6 bases, with 11 bases lying between them. The CDR3 extends over 12 amino acids.

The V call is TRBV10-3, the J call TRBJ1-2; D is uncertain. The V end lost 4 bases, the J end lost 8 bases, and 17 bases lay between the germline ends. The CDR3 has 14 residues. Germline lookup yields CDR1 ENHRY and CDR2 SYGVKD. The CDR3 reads CAISADAGGLGYTF. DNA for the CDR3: TGTGCCATCAGTGCAGATGCAGGAGGGTTGGGCTACACCTTC.

In DNA form, the CDR3 reads TGCGCCAGCAGCTTGGAGCACCTGGGAGATGGCTACACCTTC. This translates into CASSLEHLGDGYTF. The chain is built from TRBV5-1 and TRBJ1-2; D is unresolved. Germline values: CDR1 SGHRS, CDR2 YFSETQ. V lost 0 bases and J lost 6, with 12 bases in between. CDR3 length: 14 residues.

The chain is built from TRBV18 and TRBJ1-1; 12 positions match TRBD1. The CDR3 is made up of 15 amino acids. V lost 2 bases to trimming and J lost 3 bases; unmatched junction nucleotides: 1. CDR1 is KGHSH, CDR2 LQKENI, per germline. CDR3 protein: CASSPWDRGHTEAFF. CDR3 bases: TGTGCCAGCTCACCATGGGACAGGGGGCACACTGAAGCTTTCTTT.

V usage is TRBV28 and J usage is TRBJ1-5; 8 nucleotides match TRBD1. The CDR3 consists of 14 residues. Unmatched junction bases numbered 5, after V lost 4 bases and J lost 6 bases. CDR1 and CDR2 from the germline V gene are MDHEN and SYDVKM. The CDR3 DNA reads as TGTGCCAGCAGTTCCCGGGACAGGTTTCAGCCCCAGCATTTT. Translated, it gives CASSSRDRFQPQHF.

CDR3 protein: CASSQDTFLEGSGNTIYF. CDR3 DNA sequence: TGCGCCAGCAGCCAAGATACATTTCTGGAGGGGTCTGGAAACACCATATATTTT. The chain combines TRBV4-1 with TRBJ1-3; a weak D match, TRBD1 (5 bases). Germline CDR1 MGHRA, CDR2 YSYEKL. The length of the CDR3 is 18 residues. The V end lost 0 bases, the J end lost 1 base, and 16 bases lay between the germline ends.

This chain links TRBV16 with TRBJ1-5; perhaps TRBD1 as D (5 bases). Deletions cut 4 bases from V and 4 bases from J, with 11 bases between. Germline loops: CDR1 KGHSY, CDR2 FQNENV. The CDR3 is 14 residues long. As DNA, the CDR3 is TGTGCCAGCAGCCCTGACAGCGAGAATCAGCCCCAGCATTTT. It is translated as CASSPDSENQPQHF. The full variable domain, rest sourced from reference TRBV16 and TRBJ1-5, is GEEVAQTPKHLVRGEGQKAKLYCAPIKGHSYVFWYQQVLKNEFKFLISFQNENVFDETGMPKERFSAKCLPNSPCSLEIQATKLEDSAVYFCASSPDSENQPQHFGDGTRLSIL.

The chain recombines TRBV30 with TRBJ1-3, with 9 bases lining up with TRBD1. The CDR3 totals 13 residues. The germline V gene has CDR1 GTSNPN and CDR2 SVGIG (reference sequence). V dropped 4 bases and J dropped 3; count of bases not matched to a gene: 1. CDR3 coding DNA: TGTGCCTGGACGACAGGGGGTGGAAACACCATATATTTT. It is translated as CAWTTGGGNTIYF.

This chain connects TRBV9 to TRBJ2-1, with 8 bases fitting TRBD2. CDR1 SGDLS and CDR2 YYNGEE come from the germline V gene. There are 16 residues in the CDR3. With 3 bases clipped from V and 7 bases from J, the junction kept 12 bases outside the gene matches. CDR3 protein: CASSASPGLGVNEQFF. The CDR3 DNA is TGTGCCAGCAGCGCGAGTCCGGGACTAGGTGTGAATGAGCAGTTCTTC.

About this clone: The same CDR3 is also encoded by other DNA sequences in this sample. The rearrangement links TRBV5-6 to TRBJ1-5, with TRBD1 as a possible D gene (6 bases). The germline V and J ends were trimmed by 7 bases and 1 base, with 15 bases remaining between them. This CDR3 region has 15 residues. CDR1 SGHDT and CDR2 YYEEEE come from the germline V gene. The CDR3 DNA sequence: TGTGCCAGCGGAAGGGGAGGGGGAAGCAATCAGCCCCAGCATTTT. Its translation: CASGRGGGSNQPQHF.

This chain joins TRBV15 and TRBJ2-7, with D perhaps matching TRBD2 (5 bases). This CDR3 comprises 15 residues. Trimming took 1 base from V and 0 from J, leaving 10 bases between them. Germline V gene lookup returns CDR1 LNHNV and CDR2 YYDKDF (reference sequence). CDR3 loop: CATSRAAGSSYEQYF. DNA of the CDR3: TGTGCCACCAGCAGAGCCGCGGGTAGCTCCTACGAGCAGTACTTC. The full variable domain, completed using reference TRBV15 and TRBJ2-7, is DAMVIQNPRYQVTQFGKPVTLSCSQTLNHNVMYWYQQKSSQAPKLLFHYYDKDFNNEADTPDNFQSRRPNTSFCFLDIRSPGLGDTAMYLCATSRAAGSSYEQYFGPGTRLTVT.

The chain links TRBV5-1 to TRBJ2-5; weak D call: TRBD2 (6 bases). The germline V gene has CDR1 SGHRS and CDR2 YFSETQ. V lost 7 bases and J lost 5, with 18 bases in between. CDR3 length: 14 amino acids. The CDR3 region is CASREGLPDETQYF. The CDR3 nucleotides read TGCGCCAGCCGAGAGGGACTTCCGGACGAGACCCAGTACTTC.

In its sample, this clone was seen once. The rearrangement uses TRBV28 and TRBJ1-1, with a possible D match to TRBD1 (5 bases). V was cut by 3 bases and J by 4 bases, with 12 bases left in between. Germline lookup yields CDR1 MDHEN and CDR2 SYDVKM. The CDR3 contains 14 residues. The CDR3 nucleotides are TGTGCCAGCAGTTTGACTTCGGGGGGCACTGAAGCTTTCTTT. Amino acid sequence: CASSLTSGGTEAFF.

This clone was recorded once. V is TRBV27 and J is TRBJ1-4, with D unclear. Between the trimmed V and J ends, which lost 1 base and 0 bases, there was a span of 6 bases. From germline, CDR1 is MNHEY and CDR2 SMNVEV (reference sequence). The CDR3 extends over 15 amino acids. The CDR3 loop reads CASSLWGATNEKLFF. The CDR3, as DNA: TGTGCCAGCAGTTTATGGGGAGCAACTAATGAAAAACTGTTTTTT.

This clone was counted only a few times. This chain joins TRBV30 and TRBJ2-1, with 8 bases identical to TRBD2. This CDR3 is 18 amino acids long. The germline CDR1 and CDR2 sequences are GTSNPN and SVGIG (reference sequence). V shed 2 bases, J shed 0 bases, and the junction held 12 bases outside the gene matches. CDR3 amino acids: CAWSLSGRGFSSYNEQFF. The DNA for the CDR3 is TGTGCCTGGAGTCTCAGCGGGAGAGGGTTTAGCTCCTACAATGAGCAGTTCTTC.

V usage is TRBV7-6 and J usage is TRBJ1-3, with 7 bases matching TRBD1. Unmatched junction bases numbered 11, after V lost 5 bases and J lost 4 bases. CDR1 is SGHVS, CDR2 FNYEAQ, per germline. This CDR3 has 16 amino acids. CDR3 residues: CASSLGQATLGNTIYF. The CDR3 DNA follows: TGTGCCAGCAGCCTTGGACAGGCCACGCTGGGAAACACCATATATTTT.

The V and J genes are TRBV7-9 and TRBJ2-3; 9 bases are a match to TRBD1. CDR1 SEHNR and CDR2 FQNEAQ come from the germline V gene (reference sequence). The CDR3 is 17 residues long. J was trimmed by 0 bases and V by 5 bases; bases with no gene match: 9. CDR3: CASSPLWTGVSTDTQYF. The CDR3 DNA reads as TGTGCCAGCAGCCCACTATGGACAGGGGTGAGCACAGATACGCAGTATTTT.

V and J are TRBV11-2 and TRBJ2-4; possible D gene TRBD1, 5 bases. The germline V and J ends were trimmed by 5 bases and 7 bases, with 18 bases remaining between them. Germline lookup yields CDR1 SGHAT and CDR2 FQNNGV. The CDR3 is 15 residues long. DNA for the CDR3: TGTGCCAGCAGCCCCTCCAGCCAGGGTGGGAACATTCAGTACTTC. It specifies CASSPSSQGGNIQYF. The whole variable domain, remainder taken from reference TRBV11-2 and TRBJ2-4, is EAGVAQSPRYKIIEKRQSVAFWCNPISGHATLYWYQQILGQGPKLLIQFQNNGVVDDSQLPKDRFSAERLKGVDSTLKIQPAKLEDSAVYLCASSPSSQGGNIQYFGAGTRLSVL.

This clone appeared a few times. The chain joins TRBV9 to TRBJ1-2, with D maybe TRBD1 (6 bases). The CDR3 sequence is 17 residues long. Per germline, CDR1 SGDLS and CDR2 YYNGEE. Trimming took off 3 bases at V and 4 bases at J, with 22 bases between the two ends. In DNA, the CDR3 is TGTGCCAGCAGCGACCGACAGGAAGTGCCCGTACCCTATGGCTACACCTTC. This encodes CASSDRQEVPVPYGYTF.

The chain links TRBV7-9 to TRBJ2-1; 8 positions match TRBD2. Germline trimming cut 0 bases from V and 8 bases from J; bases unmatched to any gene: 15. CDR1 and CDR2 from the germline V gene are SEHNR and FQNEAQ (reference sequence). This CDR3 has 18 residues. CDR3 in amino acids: CASSLAGTLGLEDDEQFF. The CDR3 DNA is TGTGCCAGCAGCTTAGCGGGGACATTGGGACTAGAGGACGATGAGCAGTTCTTC.

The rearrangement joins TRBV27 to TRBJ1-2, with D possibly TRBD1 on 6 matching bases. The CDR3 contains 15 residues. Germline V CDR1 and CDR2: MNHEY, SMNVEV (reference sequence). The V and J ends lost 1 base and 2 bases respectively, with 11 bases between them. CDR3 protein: CASSLYQGFNYGYTF. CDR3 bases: TGTGCCAGCAGTTTATATCAGGGGTTCAACTATGGCTACACCTTC.

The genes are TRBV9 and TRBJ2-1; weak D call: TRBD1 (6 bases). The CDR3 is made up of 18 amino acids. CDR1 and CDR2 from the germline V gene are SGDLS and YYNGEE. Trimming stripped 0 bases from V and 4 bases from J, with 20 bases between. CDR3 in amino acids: CASSVALTGGGFYNEQFF. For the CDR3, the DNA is TGTGCCAGCAGCGTAGCTCTGACAGGTGGGGGTTTTTACAATGAGCAGTTCTTC. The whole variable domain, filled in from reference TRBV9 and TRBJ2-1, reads DSGVTQTPKHLITATGQRVTLRCSPRSGDLSVYWYQQSLDQGLQFLIQYYNGEERAKGNILERFSAQQFPDLHSELNLSSLELGDSALYFCASSVALTGGGFYNEQFFGPGTRLTVL.

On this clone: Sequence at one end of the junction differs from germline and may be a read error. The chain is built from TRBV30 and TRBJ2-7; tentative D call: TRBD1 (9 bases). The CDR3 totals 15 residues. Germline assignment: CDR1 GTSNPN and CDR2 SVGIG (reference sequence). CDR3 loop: CAWSVRRTGAGTRSF. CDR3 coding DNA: TGTGCCTGGAGTGTACGGAGGACAGGGGCCGGGACTAGGTCTTTC.